Below, one T cell receptor beta chain is given with its context. Its antigen is as yet unknown. The data stem from a study of cytomegalovirus exposure and HLA in healthy donors. The study, taken as a whole, reports: Some public TCRs appeared in many individuals, while most sequences were rare. A previous analysis found most TCR beta V segments productive roughly 87% or roughly 30% of the time. HLA alleles showed associations with 15,000 to 20,000 TCR beta sequences in a later analysis, at a 0.05 false discovery rate. Reportedly, a later analysis found an Asian-associated ancestry cluster had fewer N-insertions than the roughly 700-donor mean.

PCR amplification relied on 60 Vbeta primers (plus 13 Jbeta primers). The repertoire was sequenced with immunoSEQ multiplex PCR; TCRdb's copy has only in-frame clones and lacks some. The sample consists of 100,000 to 150,000 clones, 74% of them appearing once. Looked up from germline, CDR1 is SGHTS and CDR2 is YDEGEE. The CDR3 runs to 16 residues. V was pared by 4 bases and J by 7 bases, with 9 bases of the junction left unmatched. The receptor comes from a middle-aged man in good health and CMV-seropositive. The material sequenced was PBMCs. This rearrangement joins TRBV5-8 to TRBJ1-4; 11 nucleotides match TRBD1. CDR3 residues: CASSLGQGADGEKLFF. The CDR3 coding sequence is TGTGCCAGCAGCCTCGGACAGGGGGCGGATGGTGAAAAACTGTTTTTT.